Sequencing of this T cell receptor beta chain was carried out in a study of blood T cell repertoires in COVID-19. Across the study: Material from acute and convalescent COVID-19 was sourced from the United States, Italy and Spain. PBMCs, B-cell-depleted T cells, or T cells provided the cDNA or gDNA that made up the material.

After removal of 6 bases from V and 3 bases from J, the junction contained 3 bases not matched to a gene. CDR1 SGHTA and CDR2 FQGNSA come from the germline V gene. The CDR3 is 14 amino acids. Original methodology: Cell counts per sample came from amplifying reference gene primers. Sequencing used immunoSEQ multiplex PCR; TCRdb keeps in-frame clones, though not all of them. From that table come the V and J calls and clone size; the DNA was used to work out D and trimming. The data contain approximately 210,000 clones, 82% of them singletons. V is TRBV7-2 and J is TRBJ2-2; 8 nucleotides agree with TRBD1. Sequencing was performed on peripheral blood. The clonotype comes from a woman older than 75 with acute or convalescent COVID-19. The CDR3 sequence is CASRPDRDTGELFF. The CDR3 coding sequence is TGTGCCAGCAGACCGGACAGGGACACCGGGGAGCTGTTTTTT.